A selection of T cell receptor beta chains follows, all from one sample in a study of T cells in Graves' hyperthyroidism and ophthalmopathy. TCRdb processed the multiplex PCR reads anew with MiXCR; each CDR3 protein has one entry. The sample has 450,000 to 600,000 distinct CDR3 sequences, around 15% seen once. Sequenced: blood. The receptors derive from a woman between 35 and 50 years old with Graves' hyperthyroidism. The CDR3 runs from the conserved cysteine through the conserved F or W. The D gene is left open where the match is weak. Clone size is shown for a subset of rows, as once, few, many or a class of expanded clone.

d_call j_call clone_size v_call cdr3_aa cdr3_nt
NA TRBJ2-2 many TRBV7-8 CASSFQTGELFF TGTGCCAGCAGCTTTCAGACCGGGGAGCTGTTTTTT
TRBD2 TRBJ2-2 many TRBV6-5 CASSYGAGGPNTGELFF TGTGCCAGCAGTTACGGAGCGGGAGGGCCCAACACCGGGGAGCTGTTTTTT
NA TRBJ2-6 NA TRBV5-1 CASRGEANVLTF TGCGCCAGCAGAGGGGAGGCCAACGTCCTGACTTTC
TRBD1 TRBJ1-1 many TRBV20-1 CSAWTGKNTEAFF TGCAGTGCCTGGACAGGGAAGAACACTGAAGCTTTCTTT
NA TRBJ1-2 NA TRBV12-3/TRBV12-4 CASSSRRSPQLYGYTF TGTGCCAGCAGTTCCCGACGGTCCCCACAACTTTATGGCTACACCTTC
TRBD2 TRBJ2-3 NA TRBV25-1 CASSEYTSGRRGTDTQYF TGTGCCAGCAGTGAATATACTAGCGGGAGGAGGGGAACAGATACGCAGTATTTT
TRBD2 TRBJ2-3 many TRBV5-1 CASSLGGLAATDTQYF TGCGCCAGCAGCTTGGGTGGACTAGCGGCCACAGATACGCAGTATTTT
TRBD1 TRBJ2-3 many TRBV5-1 CASSSGQGKNGATSTDTQYF TGCGCCAGCAGTTCGGGACAGGGGAAGAACGGGGCTACTAGCACAGATACGCAGTATTTT
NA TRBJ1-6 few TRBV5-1 CASSSDISSYNSPLHF TGCGCCAGCAGCTCGGACATCAGCTCCTATAATTCACCCCTCCACTTT
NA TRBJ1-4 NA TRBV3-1 CASSQDAVSEKLFF TGTGCCAGCAGCCAAGATGCAGTATCCGAAAAACTGTTTTTT
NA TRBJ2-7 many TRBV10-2 CASSAAVGDYEQYF TGCGCCAGCAGTGCCGCTGTCGGCGACTACGAGCAGTACTTC
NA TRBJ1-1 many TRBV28 CASSFPRLGTEAFF TGTGCCAGCAGTTTCCCTAGACTGGGCACTGAAGCTTTCTTT
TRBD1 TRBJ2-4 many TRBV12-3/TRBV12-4 CASSLWDRGDIQYF TGTGCCAGCAGTTTGTGGGACAGGGGAGACATTCAGTACTTC
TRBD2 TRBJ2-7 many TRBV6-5 CASSYPITSGSSYEQYF TGTGCCAGCAGTTACCCTATAACTAGCGGGAGCTCCTACGAGCAGTACTTC
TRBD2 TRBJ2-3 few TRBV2 CASAAFSGMPGTQYF TGTGCCAGCGCAGCGTTTAGCGGGATGCCTGGGACGCAGTATTTT
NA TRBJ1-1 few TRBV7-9 CASSPRGATEAFF TGTGCCAGCAGCCCGCGGGGGGCCACTGAAGCTTTCTTT
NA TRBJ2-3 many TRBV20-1 CSASGSLADTQYF TGCAGTGCTAGCGGGAGTCTTGCAGATACGCAGTATTTT
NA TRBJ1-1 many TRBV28 CASNLSLTQVSEAFF TGTGCCAGCAATTTGAGTTTGACACAGGTATCTGAAGCTTTCTTT
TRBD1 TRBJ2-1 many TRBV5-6 CASSPGQGVYNEQFF TGTGCCAGCAGCCCGGGACAGGGGGTCTACAATGAGCAGTTCTTC
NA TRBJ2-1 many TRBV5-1 CASSRLSGTYNEQFF TGCGCCAGCAGCAGATTAAGCGGCACCTACAATGAGCAGTTCTTC
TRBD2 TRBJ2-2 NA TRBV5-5 CASSPSGRANTGELFF TGTGCCAGCAGCCCTAGCGGGAGGGCCAATACCGGGGAGCTGTTTTTT
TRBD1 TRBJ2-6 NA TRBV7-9 CASSLGTGAGANVLTF TGTGCCAGCAGCTTGGGGACAGGGGCTGGGGCCAACGTCCTGACTTTC
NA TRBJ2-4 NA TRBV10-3 CAISGTAVNKNIQYF TGTGCCATCAGTGGGACAGCAGTAAATAAAAACATTCAGTACTTC
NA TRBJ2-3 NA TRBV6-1 CASSHPEPPYTDTQYF TGTGCCAGCAGCCACCCGGAGCCCCCGTACACAGATACGCAGTATTTT
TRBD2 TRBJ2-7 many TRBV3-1 CASTKGLAYEQYF TGTGCCAGCACCAAGGGACTAGCGTACGAGCAGTACTTC
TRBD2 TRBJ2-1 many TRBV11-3 CASSLVGLAGVGEQFF TGTGCCAGCAGCTTAGTAGGTCTAGCGGGAGTCGGTGAGCAGTTCTTC
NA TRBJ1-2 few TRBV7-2 CASSLSPLLSYYGYTF TGTGCCAGCAGCTTATCCCCCCTTCTTTCTTACTATGGCTACACCTTC
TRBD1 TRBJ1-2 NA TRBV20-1 CSARDAFDRGNYGYTF TGCAGTGCTAGAGATGCTTTCGACAGGGGAAACTATGGCTACACCTTC
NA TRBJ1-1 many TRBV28 CASSPLEQGMNTEAFF TGTGCCAGCAGTCCCTTGGAACAGGGCATGAACACTGAAGCTTTCTTT
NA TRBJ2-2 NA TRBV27 CASSFLGRGTGELFF TGTGCCAGCAGTTTTCTGGGACGGGGCACCGGGGAGCTGTTTTTT
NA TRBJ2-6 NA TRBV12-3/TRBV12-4 CASSYVPGGFSGANVLTF TGTGCCAGCAGTTACGTCCCAGGAGGCTTCTCTGGGGCCAACGTCCTGACTTTC
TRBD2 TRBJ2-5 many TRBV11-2 CASSLDRLAGGETQYF TGTGCCAGCAGCTTAGATCGACTAGCGGGAGGAGAGACCCAGTACTTC
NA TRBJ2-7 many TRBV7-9 CASSSTGGIYEQYF TGTGCCAGCAGCTCCACAGGCGGGATTTACGAGCAGTACTTC
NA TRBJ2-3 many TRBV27 CASSFTFADTQYF TGTGCCAGCAGTTTTACGTTCGCAGATACGCAGTATTTT
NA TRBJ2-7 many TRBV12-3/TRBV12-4 CASSLTGPYEQYF TGCGCCAGCAGCTTGACAGGACCCTACGAGCAGTACTTC
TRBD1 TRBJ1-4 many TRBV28 CASSLLGTGVNEKLFF TGTGCCAGCAGTCTTCTAGGGACAGGCGTTAATGAAAAACTGTTTTTT
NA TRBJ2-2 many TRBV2 CASSRHGLNTGELFF TGTGCCAGCTCACGACACGGACTCAACACCGGGGAGCTGTTTTTT
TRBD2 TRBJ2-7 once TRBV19 CASTISPPPRVEASGGWFDEQYF TGTGCCAGTACCATATCTCCCCCACCTCGTGTGGAGGCTAGCGGGGGGTGGTTCGACGAGCAGTACTTC
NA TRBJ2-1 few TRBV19 CASNSPGLHNEQFF TGTGCCAGTAATTCCCCAGGGTTACACAATGAGCAGTTCTTC
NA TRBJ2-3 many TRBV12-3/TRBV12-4 CASSYSGRSVTDTQYF TGTGCCAGCAGTTACTCGGGGAGATCGGTTACAGATACGCAGTATTTT
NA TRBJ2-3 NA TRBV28 CASSPGRAASDTQYF TGTGCCAGCAGCCCGGGAAGGGCAGCTTCAGATACGCAGTATTTT
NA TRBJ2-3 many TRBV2 CASSEALVTDTQYF TGTGCCAGCAGTGAAGCGCTTGTGACAGATACGCAGTATTTT
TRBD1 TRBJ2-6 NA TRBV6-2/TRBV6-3 CASRTQTGPGANVLTF TGTGCCAGCAGAACCCAGACAGGGCCTGGGGCCAACGTCCTGACTTTC
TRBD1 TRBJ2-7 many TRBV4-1 CASSQYSWTGNYEQYF TGCGCCAGCAGCCAATACTCCTGGACAGGGAACTACGAGCAGTACTTC
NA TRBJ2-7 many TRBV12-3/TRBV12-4 CASSLMDSSYEQYF TGTGCCAGCAGCCTTATGGACAGCTCCTACGAGCAGTACTTC
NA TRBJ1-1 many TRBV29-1 CSVLQGLANTEAFF TGCAGCGTTTTGCAGGGGCTAGCGAACACTGAAGCTTTCTTT
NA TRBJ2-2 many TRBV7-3 CASSLTRNRRPNTGELFF TGTGCCAGCAGCTTAACTAGAAACAGAAGACCGAACACCGGGGAGCTGTTTTTT
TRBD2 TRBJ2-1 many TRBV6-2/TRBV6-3 CASSYGTSGLHNEQFF TGTGCCAGCAGTTATGGGACTAGCGGCCTTCATAATGAGCAGTTCTTC
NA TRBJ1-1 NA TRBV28 CASSLPGARGWTEAFF TGTGCCAGCAGTTTACCAGGGGCCCGGGGGTGGACTGAAGCTTTCTTT
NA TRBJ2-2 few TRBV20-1 CSAVGWTGELFF TGCAGTGCGGTGGGATGGACCGGGGAGCTGTTTTTT
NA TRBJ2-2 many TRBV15 CATQDYSNTGELFF TGTGCCACTCAGGACTATTCGAACACCGGGGAGCTGTTTTTT
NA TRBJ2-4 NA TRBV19 CASRPTGDLAKNIQYF TGTGCCAGTAGGCCGACAGGCGACCTAGCCAAAAACATTCAGTACTTC
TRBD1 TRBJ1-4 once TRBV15 CVTTGQGSEKLFF TGTGTCACCACGGGACAGGGGAGCGAAAAACTGTTTTTT
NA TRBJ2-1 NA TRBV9 CASSGGGIYNEQFF TGTGCCAGCAGCGGTGGGGGGATCTACAATGAGCAGTTCTTC
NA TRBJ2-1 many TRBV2 CASSAGQDWGEQFF TGTGCCAGCAGTGCGGGTCAGGACTGGGGTGAGCAGTTCTTC
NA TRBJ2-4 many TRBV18 CASSPIAKNIQYF TGTGCCAGCTCACCCATAGCCAAAAACATTCAGTACTTC
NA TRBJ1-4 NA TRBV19 CASSVSEVASEKLFF TGTGCCAGTAGTGTCTCGGAGGTGGCATCTGAAAAACTGTTTTTT
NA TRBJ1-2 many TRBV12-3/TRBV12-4 CASSLADRISGGYTF TGTGCCAGCAGTTTAGCTGACAGGATTAGTGGCGGCTACACCTTC